A single sample is the source of the 13 T cell receptor beta chains below, sequenced in a study of blood T cells in healthy people across ages. Next came a second PCR, run for about 7 to 12 cycles, which used a sample-barcoded 5' primer along with a J-beta primer mix. Each CDR3 protein is one row after TCRdb ran MiXCR on the 5' RACE reads. The sample carries more than 1.4 million distinct CDR3 sequences, roughly 40% recorded once. Source material: blood. These receptors were collected from a woman younger than 30 in good health.

This clonotype appeared a few times. This chain connects TRBV5-1 to TRBJ2-5; possibly TRBD1 for D (5 bases). Trimming took off 3 bases at V and 4 bases at J, with 13 bases between the two ends. Germline assignment: CDR1 SGHRS and CDR2 YFSETQ. This CDR3 has 14 residues. CDR3: CASSYGQVVETQYF. CDR3 nucleotides: TGCGCCAGCAGCTATGGACAAGTCGTAGAGACCCAGTACTTC.

Only a few counts were recorded for this clonotype. The CDR3 bases are TGCCGTGGACAGGGAGGAACTGAAGCTTTCTTT. The encoded protein is CRGQGGTEAFF. This sequence joins TRBV20-1 and TRBJ1-1; 8 bases fit TRBD1. Germline CDR1 is DFQATT and CDR2 is SNEGSKA (reference sequence). This CDR3 comprises 11 residues.

This rearrangement joins TRBV7-9 to TRBJ2-1; TRBD2 aligns across 8 bases. Germline loops: CDR1 SEHNR, CDR2 FQNEAQ (reference sequence). The junction had 9 bases not matched to a gene; V was cut back by 5 bases and J by 6 bases. The CDR3 totals 15 residues. The CDR3 nucleotides read TGTGCCAGCAGCCCAAGCGGGAGAGACGTCAATGAGCAGTTCTTC. It yields the protein CASSPSGRDVNEQFF.

Ten or more counts support this clonotype. The gene calls are TRBV3-1 and TRBJ1-1, with 7 bases that match TRBD1. J lost 5 bases, V lost 4 bases, and 10 bases had no gene match. The germline CDR1 and CDR2 sequences are LGHDT and YNNKEL (reference sequence). The CDR3 is 15 residues long. The CDR3 here is CASSLADREGTEAFF. DNA for the CDR3: TGTGCCAGCAGCCTGGCCGACAGGGAAGGGACTGAAGCTTTCTTT.

The chain uses TRBV7-2 and TRBJ2-1, with a tentative D call TRBD2 (7 bases). This CDR3 is built from 17 residues. Trimming removed 5 bases at V and 4 bases at J, with 21 bases between. Germline lookup yields CDR1 SGHTA and CDR2 FQGNSA. The CDR3: CASSRGGGGLTYNEQFF. CDR3 nucleotide sequence: TGTGCCAGCAGCAGGGGGGGCGGGGGCCTCACATACAATGAGCAGTTCTTC. The whole variable domain, filled in from reference TRBV7-2 and TRBJ2-1, reads GAGVSQSPSNKVTEKGKDVELRCDPISGHTALYWYRQSLGQGLEFLIYFQGNSAPDKSGLPSDRFSAERTGGSVSTLTIQRTQQEDSAVYLCASSRGGGGLTYNEQFFGPGTRLTVL.

This clonotype came up a few times. The V and J genes are TRBV29-1 and TRBJ2-1; TRBD2 might be the D (6 bases). Trimming took off 5 bases at V and 0 bases at J, with 14 bases between the two ends. CDR1 is SQVTM, CDR2 ANQGSEA, per germline. This CDR3 is built from 15 residues. The CDR3 region has the DNA TGCAGCGTTATTAGCGGCAAGATCTCCTACAATGAGCAGTTCTTC. It yields the protein CSVISGKISYNEQFF.

This clonotype occurred a few times. The chain combines TRBV7-9 with TRBJ2-5; weak D call: TRBD1 (5 bases). Germline assignment: CDR1 SEHNR and CDR2 FQNEAQ (reference sequence). Trimming pared 2 bases from V and 5 bases from J, leaving 6 bases between. This CDR3 spans 12 amino acids. The CDR3 spells CASSLKGETQYF. For the CDR3, the DNA is TGTGCCAGCAGCTTAAAGGGGGAGACCCAGTACTTC.

In its sample, this clonotype was seen once. The chain uses TRBV12-3 or TRBV12-4 and TRBJ1-1; TRBD1 is a possible D gene (5 bases). Trimming removed 3 bases at V and 1 base at J, with 9 bases between. The CDR3 is 14 amino acids. CDR3 loop: CASSFQGKNTEAFF. The CDR3 DNA reads TGTGCCAGCAGTTTCCAGGGAAAGAACACTGAAGCTTTCTTT.

In regard to this clonotype: At one end the junction does not follow the germline gene, possibly because of a read error. V is TRBV12-3 or TRBV12-4 and J is TRBJ1-2; possible D gene TRBD1, 6 bases. The CDR3 covers 16 residues. CDR3 nucleotides: TGTGCCAGCAGCTTAGGGGGGCGCTCGGGTAACTATGGCTACACCTTC. This gives the protein CASSLGGRSGNYGYTF.

Only a few counts were recorded for this clonotype. This chain joins TRBV7-2 and TRBJ1-5, with a tentative D call TRBD1 (5 bases). Germline V gives CDR1 SGHTA, CDR2 FQGNSA. This CDR3 spans 16 amino acids. V was cut by 1 base and J by 6 bases, with 16 bases left in between. The CDR3 sequence is CASSLGPGLRGQPQHF. The CDR3 DNA follows: TGTGCCAGCAGCTTAGGCCCAGGGTTAAGGGGTCAGCCCCAGCATTTT.

This clonotype was recorded a few times. This may be a read error: a much more frequent sequence differs by one nucleotide. The chain carries TRBV6-4 and TRBJ1-6, with 8 nucleotides matching TRBD1. V lost 2 bases to trimming and J lost 10 bases; unmatched junction nucleotides: 7. Germline CDR1 and CDR2: MRHNA and SNTAGT. The CDR3 length is 15 residues. CDR3 loop: CASSDATGGSSPLHF. CDR3 nucleotide sequence: TGTGCCAGCAGTGACGCTACAGGGGGAAGCTCACCCCTCCACTTT.

In its sample, this clonotype was seen a few times. This chain joins TRBV27 and TRBJ2-3; maybe TRBD2 (5 bases). Trimming took 3 bases from V and 0 from J, leaving 16 bases between them. This CDR3 comprises 17 residues. The V gene's germline CDR1 is MNHEY and CDR2 SMNVEV (reference sequence). This CDR3 reads CASSFSSGSISTDTQYF. DNA of the CDR3: TGTGCCAGCAGTTTTTCAAGCGGATCTATTAGCACAGATACGCAGTATTTT.

This chain connects TRBV2 to TRBJ1-5; D ambiguous. V dropped 6 bases and J dropped 1 base, with 19 bases sitting between them. Germline CDR1 is SNHLY and CDR2 is FYNNEI. The CDR3 spans 17 residues. The CDR3 reads CASRRNVGPLSNQPQHF. Here the CDR3 DNA reads TGTGCCAGCAGAAGGAATGTGGGCCCCTTAAGCAATCAGCCCCAGCATTTT.